What follows describes a single T cell receptor (beta chain). Its antigen is not known. Generated by immunoSEQ multiplex PCR, the TCRdb table keeps only in-frame clones and is missing some. Here the sample spans 120,000 or so clones, roughly 88% being singletons. This CDR3 has 13 amino acids. Germline lookup yields CDR1 MNHNY and CDR2 SVGAGI (reference sequence). Trimming cost V 6 bases and J 7 bases, with 12 bases left between them. The data derive from a study of PD-L1 blockade in urothelial cancer. Study summary: In terms of prior chemotherapy, patients had received 0 to 3 regimens. The analyses of blood took place 3 weeks (second dose) and 6 weeks after treatment start. Study results and caveats: Better survival was predicted by below-median pretreatment blood TCR clonality.

Time point of the sample: peripheral blood 6 weeks after treatment start. The material sequenced was PBMCs, taken around atezolizumab (anti-PD-L1) treatment. This clonotype was sampled from a man aged 50 or older with urothelial cancer. The rearrangement links TRBV6-6 to TRBJ1-4, with D possibly matching TRBD1 (5 bases). The CDR3 DNA follows: TGTGCCAGCAGAATAGACAGCAGTGAAAAACTGTTTTTT. This codes for CASRIDSSEKLFF.